This T cell receptor (beta chain) is from a study of cytomegalovirus exposure and HLA in healthy donors. The PCR used 60 Vbeta and 13 Jbeta primers. TCRdb keeps only in-frame clones here, not all; method: immunoSEQ multiplex PCR. The data contain under 200,000 clones, around 75% of them seen just once; the ten biggest clones take up about 7.7%. This clonotype was sampled from a woman in her thirties or forties in good health and CMV-seropositive. Material for sequencing was PBMCs.

The CDR3 loop reads CASSQDVGVRTEAFF. The CDR3 DNA reads TGTGCCAGCAGCCAAGATGTGGGAGTCAGAACTGAAGCTTTCTTT. The chain couples TRBV4-2 to TRBJ1-1; D unresolved. The V and J ends lost 0 bases and 5 bases respectively, with 13 bases between them. The CDR3 loop spans 15 amino acids. CDR1 LGHNA and CDR2 YNFKEQ come from the germline V gene.